These 28 T cell receptor beta chains were sequenced from one sample in a study of OX40 agonist ivuxolimab in advanced cancers. The table came from immunoSEQ multiplex PCR; TCRdb's copy has only in-frame clones and leaves some out. The sample shows over 50,000 clones, 92% of them seen only once. The sequencing here drew on CD4+ or CD8+ T cells sorted from blood, taken in a trial of the OX40 agonist ivuxolimab. These receptors were taken from an adult with an advanced solid tumor such as melanoma, head and neck, liver or kidney cancer.

The CDR3, as DNA: TGTGCCAGCAGCCGTGGGCTTTTTGGCACAGATACGCAGTATTTT. Translating it yields CASSRGLFGTDTQYF. V is TRBV7-9 and J is TRBJ2-3; D not resolved. This CDR3 spans 15 amino acids. Germline CDR1 is SEHNR and CDR2 is FQNEAQ (reference sequence). V was cut by 5 bases and J by 1 base, with 13 bases left in between.

V and J are TRBV13 and TRBJ1-2; no reliable D call. Germline V gives CDR1 PRHDT, CDR2 FYEKMQ (reference sequence). V was clipped by 2 bases and J by 2 bases, with 6 bases between them. The CDR3 totals 13 residues. The CDR3 sequence: CASSLQMNYGYTF. The CDR3 nucleotides read TGTGCCAGCAGCTTACAAATGAACTATGGCTACACCTTC.

The chain carries TRBV21-1 and TRBJ1-5. TRBV21-1 is tagged as a pseudogene. There are 15 residues in the CDR3. The CDR3 coding sequence is TGTGCCAGCAGCCCCCAAGGGAACTCTGGGCAGCCCCAGCATTTT. As protein: CASSPQGNSGQPQHF.

This chain links TRBV4-1 with TRBJ2-3; D is possibly TRBD2 (5 bases). The V and J ends lost 0 bases and 3 bases respectively, with 7 bases between them. Germline values: CDR1 MGHRA, CDR2 YSYEKL. The CDR3 is made up of 14 amino acids. The CDR3 sequence is CASSQERRTDTQYF. CDR3 in DNA: TGCGCCAGCAGCCAAGAGCGGAGGACAGATACGCAGTATTTT.

The table lists this clone with a count of one. The chain carries TRBV11-3 and TRBJ2-3; D is unresolved. This CDR3 is built from 13 residues. V was trimmed by 1 base and J by 4 bases, leaving 6 bases between them. Germline lookup yields CDR1 SGHNT and CDR2 YENEEA. Written as DNA, the CDR3 is TGTGCCAGCAGCTTAGGGTTCCCAGATACGCAGTATTTT. Its protein product is CASSLGFPDTQYF. Drawing the rest from reference TRBV11-3 and TRBJ2-3, the complete variable domain is EAGVVQSPRYKIIEKKQPVAFWCNPISGHNTLYWYLQNLGQGPELLIRYENEEAVDDSQLPKDRFSAERLKGVDSTLKIQPAELGDSAVYLCASSLGFPDTQYFGPGTRLTVL.

The V call is TRBV11-2, the J call TRBJ2-1, with TRBD2 identical over 11 bases. V shed 6 bases, J shed 4 bases, and the junction held 11 bases outside the gene matches. The CDR3 covers 17 residues. Germline V gene data show CDR1 as SGHAT and CDR2 as FQNNGV. The DNA of the CDR3 is TGTGCCAGCAGAGACTCCCAACTAGCGGGAGTATACAATGAGCAGTTCTTC. This encodes CASRDSQLAGVYNEQFF.

The rearrangement links TRBV27 to TRBJ2-1; the D gene is possibly TRBD2 (6 bases). The CDR3 length is 15 residues. V was clipped by 6 bases and J by 7 bases, with 19 bases between them. Germline CDR1 and CDR2: MNHEY and SMNVEV (reference sequence). The CDR3 DNA reads as TGTGCCAGCAGCCCGGGGGAGGTTAAAAGAAATGAGCAGTTCTTC. Translating gives CASSPGEVKRNEQFF.

CDR3 coding DNA: TGTGCCAGCAGTTTTCTGGAACGGTCTGGAAACACCATATATTTT. It codes for CASSFLERSGNTIYF. The chain joins TRBV28 to TRBJ1-3; no reliable D call. The CDR3 consists of 15 residues. The germline V gene has CDR1 MDHEN and CDR2 SYDVKM. V lost 3 bases, J lost 1 base, and 10 bases lay in between.

This clone was recorded only once. The rearrangement joins TRBV27 to TRBJ1-2; 7 bases are a match to TRBD1. Trimming removed 5 bases from V and 3 bases from J; junction bases left unmatched: 9. The CDR3 is 15 residues long. Germline-derived CDR1 and CDR2 are MNHEY and SMNVEV (reference sequence). The CDR3 DNA reads TGTGCCAGCAGTCCCCGGGACAGAGGGCACTATGGCTACACCTTC. Amino acid sequence: CASSPRDRGHYGYTF.

This clone was observed once. This sequence joins TRBV19 and TRBJ1-1; maybe TRBD1 (6 bases). Germline CDR1 reads LNHDA; CDR2 reads SQIVND (reference sequence). The CDR3 is made up of 16 amino acids. V shed 6 bases and J shed 0 bases, with 17 bases lying between them. The CDR3 loop is CASRLRTEGLNTEAFF. CDR3 DNA: TGTGCCAGTAGACTAAGGACAGAGGGGCTGAACACTGAAGCTTTCTTT.

The chain carries TRBV5-6 and TRBJ1-2; D not resolved. Germline V gene data show CDR1 as SGHDT and CDR2 as YYEEEE. Trimming stripped 0 bases from V and 3 bases from J, with 12 bases between. The CDR3 spans 15 residues. CDR3 region: CASSLDIGVYYGYTF. CDR3 in DNA: TGTGCCAGCAGCTTGGATATCGGGGTTTACTATGGCTACACCTTC. Full variable domain (remainder filled in from reference TRBV5-6 and TRBJ1-2): DAGVTQSPTHLIKTRGQQVTLRCSPKSGHDTVSWYQQALGQGPQFIFQYYEEEERQRGNFPDRFSGHQFPNYSSELNVNALLLGDSALYLCASSLDIGVYYGYTFGSGTRLTVV.

The CDR3 coding sequence is TGTGCCAGTAGTATCGCGGCGGAGACCCAGTACTTC. It codes for CASSIAAETQYF. The genes are TRBV19 and TRBJ2-5, with D unresolved. V lost 3 bases, J lost 5 bases, and 7 bases lay in between. Germline assignment: CDR1 LNHDA and CDR2 SQIVND (reference sequence). The CDR3 totals 12 residues.

The rearrangement uses TRBV13 and TRBJ2-1; no clear D gene. Germline V gene data show CDR1 as PRHDT and CDR2 as FYEKMQ (reference sequence). Trimming removed 0 bases at V and 4 bases at J, with 10 bases between. The CDR3 is made up of 15 amino acids. DNA for the CDR3: TGTGCCAGCAGCTTAGGAGGTCTGGGATACAATGAGCAGTTCTTC. As protein: CASSLGGLGYNEQFF. Based on the CDR3 plus reference TRBV13 and TRBJ2-1, the full variable domain is AAGVIQSPRHLIKEKRETATLKCYPIPRHDTVYWYQQGPGQDPQFLISFYEKMQSDKGSIPDRFSAQQFSDYHSELNMSSLELGDSALYFCASSLGGLGYNEQFFGPGTRLTVL.

This sequence joins TRBV6-1 and TRBJ2-5; 8 bases fit TRBD1. The CDR3 is 14 residues long. Germline CDR1 and CDR2: MNHNS and SASEGT. V trimming: 5 bases; J trimming: 1 base; junction bases outside the gene matches: 3. This CDR3 is CASSLGQGQETQYF. The CDR3 nucleotides are TGTGCCAGCAGTCTCGGACAGGGCCAAGAGACCCAGTACTTC.

CDR3 protein: CASSSTGLGYTF. In DNA form, the CDR3 reads TGTGCCAGCAGTTCAACAGGGTTGGGCTACACCTTC. This chain connects TRBV6-5 to TRBJ1-2, with TRBD1 as a possible D gene (6 bases). The ends were cut back, 4 bases at V and 8 bases at J, with 11 bases in the middle. Germline values: CDR1 MNHEY, CDR2 SVGAGI. The CDR3 loop spans 12 amino acids.

This chain joins TRBV28 and TRBJ2-2; D uncertain. CDR3 length equals 12 residues. V lost 2 bases and J 3 bases, leaving 1 base between the germline ends. Germline loops: CDR1 MDHEN, CDR2 SYDVKM. CDR3 DNA sequence: TGTGCCAGCAGTTTACACACCGGGGAGCTGTTTTTT. Its protein is CASSLHTGELFF.

This rearrangement joins TRBV19 to TRBJ1-1; D uncertain. Germline V gene data show CDR1 as LNHDA and CDR2 as SQIVND (reference sequence). The ends were cut back, 6 bases at V and 1 base at J, with 12 bases in the middle. The CDR3 is 14 residues long. CDR3 bases: TGTGCCAGTAGCCTCCGTGGGGAGAACACTGAAGCTTTCTTT. It translates to CASSLRGENTEAFF.

The chain uses TRBV13 and TRBJ1-6, with 7 bases fitting TRBD1. Germline V gene data show CDR1 as PRHDT and CDR2 as FYEKMQ (reference sequence). CDR3 length: 14 amino acids. V dropped 4 bases and J dropped 6; count of bases not matched to a gene: 3. CDR3 nucleotide sequence: TGTGCCAGCAGCTCCCGGGACAGTAATTCACCCCTCCACTTT. Its translation is CASSSRDSNSPLHF.

In the case of this clone: Other DNA sequences in this sample translate to the same CDR3. The chain combines TRBV30 with TRBJ1-2, with D unresolved. CDR1 and CDR2 (germline): GTSNPN, SVGIG (reference sequence). The CDR3 is made up of 11 amino acids. The V end was cut by 5 bases, the J end by 1 base, with 5 bases between. The CDR3 reads CAWGGNYGYTF. CDR3 in DNA: TGTGCCTGGGGAGGTAACTATGGCTACACCTTC.

This rearrangement joins TRBV9 to TRBJ1-4; D call uncertain. The V and J ends lost 4 bases and 6 bases respectively, with 16 bases between them. Germline V lookup: CDR1 SGDLS, CDR2 YYNGEE. The CDR3 is 15 residues long. Here the CDR3 reads CASSPRTAEDEKLFF. CDR3 nucleotides: TGTGCCAGCAGCCCTCGGACGGCTGAAGATGAAAAACTGTTTTTT.

The rearrangement links TRBV5-8 to TRBJ2-3; no definite D call. The germline V gene has CDR1 SGHTS and CDR2 YDEGEE. Deletions cut 2 bases from V and 3 bases from J, with 13 bases between. The CDR3 spans 15 residues. CDR3 amino acids: CASSLGVMRTDTQYF. CDR3 sequence (DNA): TGTGCCAGCAGCTTAGGTGTGATGCGGACAGATACGCAGTATTTT. The full variable domain, with the rest looked up from reference TRBV5-8 and TRBJ2-3, is EAGVTQSPTHLIKTRGQQATLRCSPISGHTSVYWYQQALGLGLQFLLWYDEGEERNRGNFPPRFSGRQFPNYSSELNVNALELEDSALYLCASSLGVMRTDTQYFGPGTRLTVL.

The chain combines TRBV4-3 with TRBJ1-1, with D perhaps matching TRBD1 (5 bases). This CDR3 has 16 amino acids. V was shortened by 0 bases and J by 3 bases, with 14 bases between the two germline ends. Germline assignment: CDR1 LGHNA and CDR2 YSLEER. This CDR3 is CASSQDGGLGYTEAFF. For the CDR3, the DNA is TGCGCCAGCAGCCAAGATGGGGGACTAGGGTACACTGAAGCTTTCTTT.

This clone has just one count. The chain is built from TRBV7-3 and TRBJ2-3; TRBD1 matches 7 bases. After removal of 5 bases from V and 0 bases from J, the junction contained 5 bases not matched to a gene. The CDR3 is 15 residues long. Germline CDR1 SGHTA, CDR2 FQGTGA. The CDR3 coding sequence is TGTGCCAGCAGCGACGGGACAGCTAGCACAGATACGCAGTATTTT. Translated: CASSDGTASTDTQYF.

This rearrangement joins TRBV19 to TRBJ2-7; 8 nucleotides align to TRBD1. The V and J ends lost 2 bases and 5 bases, in that order; junction bases with no gene match: 5. This CDR3 is 14 amino acids long. In germline, CDR1 is LNHDA, CDR2 SQIVND (reference sequence). CDR3 coding DNA: TGTGCCAGTAGTATAAGTATGACAGGGGACGAGCAGTACTTC. Protein product: CASSISMTGDEQYF. Full variable domain (missing parts from reference TRBV19 and TRBJ2-7): DGGITQSPKYLFRKEGQNVTLSCEQNLNHDAMYWYRQDPGQGLRLIYYSQIVNDFQKGDIAEGYSVSREKKESFPLTVTSAQKNPTAFYLCASSISMTGDEQYFGPGTRLTVT.

This clone appeared once. J is TRBJ2-1 and V is TRBV6-1, with 10 nucleotides matching TRBD2. The CDR3 runs to 16 residues. CDR1 is MNHNS and CDR2 is SASEGT in the germline V gene. Trimming took 4 bases from V and 5 from J; bases not matched to a gene: 8. The CDR3 nucleotides read TGTGCCAGCAGTGGACCTCCGGGACTAGCGCACAATGAGCAGTTCTTC. This gives the protein CASSGPPGLAHNEQFF.

This chain uses TRBV5-6 with TRBJ2-1, with 10 bases that match TRBD2. This CDR3 comprises 17 residues. CDR1 is SGHDT and CDR2 is YYEEEE in the germline V gene. V was clipped by 4 bases and J by 4 bases; unmatched bases: 11. CDR3 amino acids: CASSPFLPSGRYNEQFF. CDR3 sequence (DNA): TGTGCCAGCAGCCCCTTCCTTCCTAGCGGGAGATACAATGAGCAGTTCTTC.

This chain joins TRBV2 and TRBJ1-5, with D tentatively TRBD1 (5 bases). The V end lost 0 bases, the J end lost 4 bases, and 7 bases lay between the germline ends. Germline-derived CDR1 and CDR2 are SNHLY and FYNNEI. This CDR3 has 14 amino acids. The CDR3 spells CASSEAGENQPQHF. Written as DNA, the CDR3 is TGTGCCAGCAGTGAAGCAGGGGAAAATCAGCCCCAGCATTTT.

The chain joins TRBV29-1 to TRBJ2-7, with 8 bases matching TRBD2. This CDR3 has 14 residues. V dropped 6 bases and J dropped 1; count of bases not matched to a gene: 8. CDR1 is SQVTM, CDR2 ANQGSEA, per germline. This CDR3 is CSVPTGTRSYEQYV. The CDR3 region has the DNA TGCAGCGTGCCCACCGGGACTAGATCCTACGAGCAGTACGTC.